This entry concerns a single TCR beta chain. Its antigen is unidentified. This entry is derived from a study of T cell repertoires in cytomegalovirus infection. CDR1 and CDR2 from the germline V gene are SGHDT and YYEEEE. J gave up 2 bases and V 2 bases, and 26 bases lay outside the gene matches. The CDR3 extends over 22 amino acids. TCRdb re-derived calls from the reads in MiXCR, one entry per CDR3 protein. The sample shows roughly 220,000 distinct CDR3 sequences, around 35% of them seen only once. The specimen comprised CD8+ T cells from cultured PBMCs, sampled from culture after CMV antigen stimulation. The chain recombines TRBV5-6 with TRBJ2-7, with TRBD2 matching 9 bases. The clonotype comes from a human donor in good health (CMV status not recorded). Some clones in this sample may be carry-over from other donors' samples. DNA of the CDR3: TGTGCCAGCAGCTTTCTGTCGCTCGGCGGCGGACGGGCGGGAGGGCTTACCTACGAGCAGTACTTC. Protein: CASSFLSLGGGRAGGLTYEQYF.